Shown below are 18 T cell receptor beta chains from a single sample sequenced in a study of glioma-infiltrating T cells after dendritic cell vaccination. Sequencing was performed with immunoSEQ multiplex PCR; in TCRdb, only in-frame clones are kept and a portion is missing. The data hold under 100,000 clones, with about 84% observed a single time. This specimen was blood, taken before dendritic cell vaccination. The receptor set was obtained from a human donor with glioblastoma.

This clone was seen more than once but under ten times. The DNA for the CDR3 is TGTGCCAGCAGTTACTCGAACAACATGAACACTGAAGCTTTCTTT. Its translation: CASSYSNNMNTEAFF. The gene calls are TRBV6-5 and TRBJ1-1; D unresolved. The V and J ends lost 0 bases and 0 bases respectively, with 8 bases between them. This CDR3 has 15 residues. CDR1 and CDR2 from the germline V gene are MNHEY and SVGAGI.

The chain joins TRBV5-1 to TRBJ1-1, with D perhaps TRBD1 (5 bases). Germline assignment: CDR1 SGHRS and CDR2 YFSETQ. V was clipped by 3 bases and J by 2 bases, with 14 bases between them. The CDR3 totals 15 residues. In DNA, the CDR3 is TGCGCCAGCAGCTCAGCCGGGACTGGCAACACTGAAGCTTTCTTT. It specifies CASSSAGTGNTEAFF.

DNA of the CDR3: TGTGCCAGCAGCCTACAGGGCGCAGATACGCAGTATTTT. Translating it yields CASSLQGADTQYF. The V and J genes are TRBV7-3 and TRBJ2-3; tentatively, D is TRBD1 (6 bases). Trimming removed 5 bases from V and 4 bases from J, with 10 bases in between. This CDR3 comprises 13 residues. Per germline, CDR1 SGHTA and CDR2 FQGTGA. Based on the CDR3 plus reference TRBV7-3 and TRBJ2-3, the full variable domain is GAGVSQTPSNKVTEKGKYVELRCDPISGHTALYWYRQSLGQGPEFLIYFQGTGAADDSGLPNDRFFAVRPEGSVSTLKIQRTERGDSAVYLCASSLQGADTQYFGPGTRLTVL.

The chain links TRBV5-4 to TRBJ2-7; D perhaps matches TRBD1 (7 bases). The CDR3 contains 16 residues. The ends were cut back, 3 bases at V and 3 bases at J, with 19 bases in the middle. Germline CDR1 reads SGHNT; CDR2 reads YYREEE (reference sequence). The CDR3 nucleotides are TGTGCCAGCAGCTCCTGGGACTTGGCAGGGGGCTACGAGCAGTACTTC. As protein: CASSSWDLAGGYEQYF.

This clone has only one observation. This chain connects TRBV10-2 to TRBJ2-5; D possibly corresponds to TRBD2 (6 bases). V was cut by 2 bases and J by 4 bases, with 11 bases left in between. The CDR3 contains 14 residues. Germline V CDR1 and CDR2: WSHSY, SAAADI. CDR3 in amino acids: CASSEVWGGETQYF. The CDR3 DNA sequence: TGCGCCAGCAGTGAGGTCTGGGGAGGAGAGACCCAGTACTTC.

The chain is built from TRBV15 and TRBJ2-3; D is unclear. The CDR3 covers 12 residues. Germline assignment: CDR1 LNHNV and CDR2 YYDKDF (reference sequence). Trimming stripped 2 bases from V and 5 bases from J, with 5 bases between. CDR3 loop: CATSRSGDTQYF. The CDR3 coding sequence is TGTGCCACCAGCAGATCCGGAGATACGCAGTATTTT.

This clone has a handful of counts. The chain recombines TRBV10-3 with TRBJ2-7, with D perhaps TRBD2 (6 bases). The V end lost 0 bases, the J end lost 4 bases, and 13 bases lay between the germline ends. Germline CDR1 reads ENHRY; CDR2 reads SYGVKD. The CDR3 sequence is 15 residues long. The CDR3 sequence is CAISESRTIVYEQYF. The CDR3 DNA reads as TGTGCCATCAGTGAGTCGAGGACTATCGTTTACGAGCAGTACTTC.

The chain combines TRBV30 with TRBJ2-3; the match to TRBD1 covers 9 bases. J was trimmed by 4 bases and V by 0 bases; bases with no gene match: 5. The CDR3 runs to 15 residues. The germline V gene encodes CDR1 GTSNPN and CDR2 SVGIG (reference sequence). DNA for the CDR3: TGTGCCTGGAGTGTGGGACAGGGTAGGGCAGATACGCAGTATTTT. Residues: CAWSVGQGRADTQYF.

The rearrangement links TRBV6-1 to TRBJ1-2, with D hard to call. V lost 1 base to trimming and J lost 9 bases, with 9 bases between them. CDR1 is MNHNS and CDR2 is SASEGT in the germline V gene. This CDR3 contains 12 residues. The CDR3 nucleotides read TGTGCCAGCAGTGAAGGTGGCATGAGCTACACCTTC. Translated: CASSEGGMSYTF.

The CDR3, as DNA: TGCGCCAGCAGCTCCTTAGCCGTATCGAACACCGGGGAGCTGTTTTTT. It is translated as CASSSLAVSNTGELFF. This sequence joins TRBV5-1 and TRBJ2-2; D gene ambiguous. The CDR3 runs 16 residues. Between the trimmed V and J ends, which lost 3 bases and 0 bases, there was a span of 12 bases. CDR1 and CDR2 (germline): SGHRS, YFSETQ.

The chain recombines TRBV5-8 with TRBJ1-2; 7 nucleotides match TRBD1. With 0 bases clipped from V and 1 base from J, the junction kept 3 bases outside the gene matches. The CDR3 is 15 amino acids. Germline V gene lookup returns CDR1 SGHTS and CDR2 YDEGEE. CDR3 nucleotide sequence: TGTGCCAGCAGCTTGGGCAGGGGGGATAACTATGGCTACACCTTC. Translation gives CASSLGRGDNYGYTF.

In regard to this clone: Other DNA sequences within the sample encode an identical CDR3. As DNA, the CDR3 is TGTGCCAGCAGAGCAGGGTTGTCCCAAGAGACCCAGTACTTC. Protein product: CASRAGLSQETQYF. V is TRBV6-1 and J is TRBJ2-5; maybe TRBD1 (5 bases). The CDR3 has 14 amino acids. Germline V gives CDR1 MNHNS, CDR2 SASEGT. V lost 6 bases to trimming and J lost 1 base, with 12 bases between them.

The chain employs TRBV6-5 and TRBJ1-5; D possibly corresponds to TRBD1 (6 bases). Between the trimmed V and J ends, which lost 6 bases and 6 bases, there was a span of 15 bases. The germline V gene has CDR1 MNHEY and CDR2 SVGAGI. This CDR3 contains 14 residues. CDR3 sequence reads: CASRTNRAGQPQHF. The CDR3 DNA follows: TGTGCCAGCAGAACTAACAGGGCGGGTCAGCCCCAGCATTTT.

CDR3 nucleotides: TGTGCCAGCAGTTACTCGAAGGGGGCTGTGGGCTACACCTTC. It codes for CASSYSKGAVGYTF. The gene calls are TRBV6-5 and TRBJ1-2; TRBD1 agrees at 7 bases. Trimming took 0 bases from V and 8 from J; bases not matched to a gene: 6. Germline V gene sequence: CDR1 MNHEY, CDR2 SVGAGI. CDR3 length: 14 residues.

The DNA of the CDR3 is TGTGCCTTGAGAGGGGGTTGGAGCACTGAAGCTTTCTTT. Its translation: CALRGGWSTEAFF. This chain joins TRBV6-1 and TRBJ1-1, with D possibly being TRBD1 (6 bases). The CDR3 totals 13 residues. Per the germline V gene, CDR1 is MNHNS and CDR2 is SASEGT. V lost 11 bases and J 4 bases, leaving 17 bases between the germline ends.

CDR3 sequence reads: CASSFGQGSWGYTF. In DNA form, the CDR3 reads TGTGCCAGCAGCTTCGGACAGGGCTCATGGGGCTACACCTTC. V usage is TRBV7-9 and J usage is TRBJ1-2; TRBD1 matches at 8 bases. V shed 3 bases and J 8 bases; nucleotides not matched to a gene: 8. The V gene's germline CDR1 is SEHNR and CDR2 FQNEAQ (reference sequence). CDR3 length equals 14 residues.

The chain uses TRBV27 and TRBJ1-5; D might be TRBD1 (5 bases). V was shortened by 6 bases and J by 0 bases, with 12 bases between the two germline ends. Germline CDR1 is MNHEY and CDR2 is SMNVEV (reference sequence). CDR3 length: 15 residues. The CDR3 region is CASRRDSGSNQPQHF. CDR3 bases: TGTGCCAGCAGGCGAGACAGTGGTAGCAATCAGCCCCAGCATTTT.

V gene TRBV9 combines with J gene TRBJ2-5, with a possible D match to TRBD2 (5 bases). Trimming left V 0 bases short and J 4 bases short, with 10 bases between. The V gene's germline CDR1 is SGDLS and CDR2 YYNGEE. The CDR3 contains 14 residues. CDR3 residues: CASSVGGYAETQYF. CDR3 coding DNA: TGTGCCAGCAGCGTAGGAGGGTACGCAGAGACCCAGTACTTC.